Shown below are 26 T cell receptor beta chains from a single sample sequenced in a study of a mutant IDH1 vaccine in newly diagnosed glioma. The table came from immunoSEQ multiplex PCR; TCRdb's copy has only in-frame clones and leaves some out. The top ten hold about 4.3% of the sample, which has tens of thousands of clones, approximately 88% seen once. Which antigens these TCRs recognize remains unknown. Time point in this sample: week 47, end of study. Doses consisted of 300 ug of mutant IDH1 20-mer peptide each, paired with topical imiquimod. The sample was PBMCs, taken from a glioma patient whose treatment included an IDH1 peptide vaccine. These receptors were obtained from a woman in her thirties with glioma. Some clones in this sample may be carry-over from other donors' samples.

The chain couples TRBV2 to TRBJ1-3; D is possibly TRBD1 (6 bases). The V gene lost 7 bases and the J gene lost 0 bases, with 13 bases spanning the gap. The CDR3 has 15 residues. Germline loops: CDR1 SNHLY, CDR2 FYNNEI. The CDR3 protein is CASTVDSYSGNTIYF. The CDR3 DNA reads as TGTGCCAGCACCGTGGACAGTTACTCTGGAAACACCATATATTTT.

The CDR3 region is CASSLSPGNQPQHF. The CDR3 coding sequence is TGTGCCAGCAGCTTAAGCCCAGGCAATCAGCCCCAGCATTTT. The rearrangement links TRBV7-6 to TRBJ1-5, with D uncertain. The CDR3 covers 14 residues. V was shortened by 2 bases and J by 2 bases, with 7 bases between the two germline ends. Germline CDR1 and CDR2: SGHVS and FNYEAQ. The full variable domain, completed using reference TRBV7-6 and TRBJ1-5, is GAGVSQSPRYKVTKRGQDVALRCDPISGHVSLYWYRQALGQGPEFLTYFNYEAQQDKSGLPNDRFSAERPEGSISTLTIQRTEQRDSAMYRCASSLSPGNQPQHFGDGTRLSIL.

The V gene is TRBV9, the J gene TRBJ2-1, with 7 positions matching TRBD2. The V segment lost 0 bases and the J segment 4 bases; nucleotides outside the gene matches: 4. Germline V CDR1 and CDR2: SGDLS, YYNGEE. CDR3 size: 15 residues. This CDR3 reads CASSVGGGGYNEQFF. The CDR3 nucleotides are TGTGCCAGCAGCGTAGGGGGGGGAGGTTACAATGAGCAGTTCTTC.

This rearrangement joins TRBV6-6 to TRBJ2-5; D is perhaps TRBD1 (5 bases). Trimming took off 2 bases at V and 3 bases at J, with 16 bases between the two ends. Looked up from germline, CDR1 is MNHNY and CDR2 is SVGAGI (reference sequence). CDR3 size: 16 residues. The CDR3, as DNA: TGTGCCAGCAGTTACCTCACAACCAGGGCAAAAGAGACCCAGTACTTC. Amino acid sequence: CASSYLTTRAKETQYF.

CDR3 coding DNA: TGTGCCAGCAGCGTCCCGCGGACGGGGGTCACTGAAGCTTTCTTT. Its translation is CASSVPRTGVTEAFF. The rearrangement links TRBV9 to TRBJ1-1; the D gene is possibly TRBD1 (5 bases). The CDR3 totals 15 residues. The V end was cut by 2 bases, the J end by 4 bases, with 15 bases between. From germline, CDR1 is SGDLS and CDR2 YYNGEE.

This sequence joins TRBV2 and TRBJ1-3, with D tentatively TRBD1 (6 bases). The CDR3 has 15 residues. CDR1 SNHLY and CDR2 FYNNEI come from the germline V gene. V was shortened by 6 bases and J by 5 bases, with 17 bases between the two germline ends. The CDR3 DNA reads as TGTGCCAGCAGGCCCGACAGTGGGGGCCGAAACACCATATATTTT. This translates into CASRPDSGGRNTIYF.

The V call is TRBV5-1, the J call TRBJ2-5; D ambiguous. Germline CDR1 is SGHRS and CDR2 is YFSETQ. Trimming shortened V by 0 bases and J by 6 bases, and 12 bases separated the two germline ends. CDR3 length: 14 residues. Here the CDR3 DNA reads TGCGCCAGCAGCTTGGGGTCAGGCGGCCAGACCCAGTACTTC. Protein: CASSLGSGGQTQYF.

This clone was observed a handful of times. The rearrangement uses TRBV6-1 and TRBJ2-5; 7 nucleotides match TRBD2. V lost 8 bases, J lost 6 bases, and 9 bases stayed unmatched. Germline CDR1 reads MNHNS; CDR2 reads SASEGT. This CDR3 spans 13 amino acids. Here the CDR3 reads CASERGGMKTQYF. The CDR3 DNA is TGTGCCAGCGAAAGGGGAGGGATGAAGACCCAGTACTTC.

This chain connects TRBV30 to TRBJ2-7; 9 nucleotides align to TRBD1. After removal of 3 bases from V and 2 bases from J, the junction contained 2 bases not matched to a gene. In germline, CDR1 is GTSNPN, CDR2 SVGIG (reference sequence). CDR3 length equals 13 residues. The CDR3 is CAWSGQGTYEQYF. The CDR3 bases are TGTGCCTGGAGCGGACAGGGGACCTACGAGCAGTACTTC.

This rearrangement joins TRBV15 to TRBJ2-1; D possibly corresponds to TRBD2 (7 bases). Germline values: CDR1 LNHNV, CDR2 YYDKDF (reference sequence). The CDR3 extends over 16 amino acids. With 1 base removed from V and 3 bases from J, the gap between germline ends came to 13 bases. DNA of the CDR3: TGTGCCACCAGCAGAGCGGGGGGCGTAGACTACAATGAGCAGTTCTTC. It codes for CATSRAGGVDYNEQFF.

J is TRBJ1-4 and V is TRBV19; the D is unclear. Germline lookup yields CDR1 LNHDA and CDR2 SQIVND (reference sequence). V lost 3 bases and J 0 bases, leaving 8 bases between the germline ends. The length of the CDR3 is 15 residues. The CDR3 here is CASSMGSATNEKLFF. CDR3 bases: TGTGCCAGTAGTATGGGGTCGGCAACTAATGAAAAACTGTTTTTT.

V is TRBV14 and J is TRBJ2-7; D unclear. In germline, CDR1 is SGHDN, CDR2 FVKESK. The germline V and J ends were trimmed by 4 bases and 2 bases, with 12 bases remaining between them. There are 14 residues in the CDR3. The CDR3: CASSLSGAPYEQYF. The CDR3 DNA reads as TGTGCCAGCAGCCTATCGGGCGCTCCCTACGAGCAGTACTTC. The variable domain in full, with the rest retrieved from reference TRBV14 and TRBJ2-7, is EAGVTQFPSHSVIEKGQTVTLRCDPISGHDNLYWYRRVMGKEIKFLLHFVKESKQDESGMPNNRFLAERTGGTYSTLKVQPAELEDSGVYFCASSLSGAPYEQYFGPGTRLTVT.

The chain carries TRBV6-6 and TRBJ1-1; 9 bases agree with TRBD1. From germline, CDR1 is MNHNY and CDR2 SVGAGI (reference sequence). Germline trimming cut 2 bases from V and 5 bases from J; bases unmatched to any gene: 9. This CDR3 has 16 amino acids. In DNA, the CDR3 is TGTGCCAGCAGTTACGATACGGACAGGGGTAAGACTGAAGCTTTCTTT. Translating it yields CASSYDTDRGKTEAFF.

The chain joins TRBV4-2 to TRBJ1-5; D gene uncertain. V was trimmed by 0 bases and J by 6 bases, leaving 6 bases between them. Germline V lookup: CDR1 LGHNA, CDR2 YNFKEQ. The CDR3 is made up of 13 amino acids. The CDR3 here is CASSQDAAQPQHF. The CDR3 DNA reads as TGTGCCAGCAGCCAAGATGCGGCTCAGCCCCAGCATTTT.

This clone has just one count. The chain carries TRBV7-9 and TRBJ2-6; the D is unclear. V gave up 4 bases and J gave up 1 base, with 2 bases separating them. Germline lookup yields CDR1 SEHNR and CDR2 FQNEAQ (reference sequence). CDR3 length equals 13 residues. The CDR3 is CASSWSGANVLTF. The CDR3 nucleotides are TGTGCCAGCAGCTGGTCTGGGGCCAACGTCCTGACTTTC.

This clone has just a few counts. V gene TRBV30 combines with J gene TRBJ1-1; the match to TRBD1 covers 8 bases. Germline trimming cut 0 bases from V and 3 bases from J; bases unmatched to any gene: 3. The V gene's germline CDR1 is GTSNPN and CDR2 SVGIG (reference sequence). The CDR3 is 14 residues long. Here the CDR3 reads CAWSVTGGDTEAFF. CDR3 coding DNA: TGTGCCTGGAGTGTAACAGGGGGGGACACTGAAGCTTTCTTT.

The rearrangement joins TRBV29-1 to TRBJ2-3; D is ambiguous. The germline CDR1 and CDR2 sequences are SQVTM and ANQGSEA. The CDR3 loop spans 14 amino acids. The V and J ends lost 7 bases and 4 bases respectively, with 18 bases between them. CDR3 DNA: TGCAGCGCCCCTGAATGGGGTGGATCAGATACGCAGTATTTT. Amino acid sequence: CSAPEWGGSDTQYF.

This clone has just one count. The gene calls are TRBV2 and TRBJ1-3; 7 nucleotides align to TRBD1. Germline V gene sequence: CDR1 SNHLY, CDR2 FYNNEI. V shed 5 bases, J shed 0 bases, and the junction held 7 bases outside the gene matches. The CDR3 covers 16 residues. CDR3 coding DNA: TGTGCCAGCAGTTCCATGGGACAGAGCTCTGGAAACACCATATATTTT. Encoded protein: CASSSMGQSSGNTIYF.

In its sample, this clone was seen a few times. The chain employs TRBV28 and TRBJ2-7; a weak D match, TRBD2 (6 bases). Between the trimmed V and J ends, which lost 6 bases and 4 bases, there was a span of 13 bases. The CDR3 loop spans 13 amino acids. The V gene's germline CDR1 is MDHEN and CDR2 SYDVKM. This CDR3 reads CASRLEGRYEQYF. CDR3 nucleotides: TGTGCCAGCAGGTTGGAGGGCAGGTACGAGCAGTACTTC.

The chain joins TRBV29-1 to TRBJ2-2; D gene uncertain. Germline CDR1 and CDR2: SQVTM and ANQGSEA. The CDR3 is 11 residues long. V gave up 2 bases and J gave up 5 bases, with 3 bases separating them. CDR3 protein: CSVERTGELFF. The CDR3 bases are TGCAGCGTTGAAAGAACCGGGGAGCTGTTTTTT.

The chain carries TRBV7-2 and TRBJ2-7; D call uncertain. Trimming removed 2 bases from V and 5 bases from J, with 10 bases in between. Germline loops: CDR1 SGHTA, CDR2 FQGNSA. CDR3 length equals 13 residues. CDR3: CASSLSHLDEQYF. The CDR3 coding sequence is TGTGCCAGCAGCTTAAGCCACCTAGACGAGCAGTACTTC.

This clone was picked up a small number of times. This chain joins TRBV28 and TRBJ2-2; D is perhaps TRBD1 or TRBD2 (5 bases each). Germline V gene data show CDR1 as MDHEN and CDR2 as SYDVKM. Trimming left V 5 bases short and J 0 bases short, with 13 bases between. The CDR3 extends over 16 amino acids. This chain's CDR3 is CASSGRQSSNTGELFF. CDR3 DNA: TGTGCCAGCAGTGGGAGACAGAGCTCGAACACCGGGGAGCTGTTTTTT.

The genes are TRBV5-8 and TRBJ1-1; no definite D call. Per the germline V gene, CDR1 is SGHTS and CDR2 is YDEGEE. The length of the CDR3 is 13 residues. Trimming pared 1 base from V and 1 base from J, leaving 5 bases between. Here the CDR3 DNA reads TGTGCCAGCAGCTTGACGGGGAACACTGAAGCTTTCTTT. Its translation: CASSLTGNTEAFF.

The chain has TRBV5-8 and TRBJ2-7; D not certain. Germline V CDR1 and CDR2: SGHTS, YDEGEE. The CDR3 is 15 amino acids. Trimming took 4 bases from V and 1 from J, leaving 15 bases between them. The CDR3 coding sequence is TGTGCCAGCAGCCCGGACGTTAGTAGGTCCTACGAGCAGTACTTC. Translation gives CASSPDVSRSYEQYF.

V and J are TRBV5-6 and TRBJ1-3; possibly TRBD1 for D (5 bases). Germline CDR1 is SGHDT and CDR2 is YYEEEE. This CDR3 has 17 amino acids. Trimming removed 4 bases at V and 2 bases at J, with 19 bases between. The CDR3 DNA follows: TGTGCCAGCAGCACCCGGACCCCCGGGGCTGCTGGAAACACCATATATTTT. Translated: CASSTRTPGAAGNTIYF.

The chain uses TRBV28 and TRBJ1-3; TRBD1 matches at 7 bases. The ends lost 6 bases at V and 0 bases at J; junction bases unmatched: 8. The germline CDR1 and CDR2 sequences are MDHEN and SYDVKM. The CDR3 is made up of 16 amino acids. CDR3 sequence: CASSKTGVFSGNTIYF. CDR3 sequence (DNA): TGTGCCAGCAGCAAAACAGGGGTTTTCTCTGGAAACACCATATATTTT.